The T cell receptor beta chain under discussion was sequenced for a study of Graves' ophthalmopathy and Graves' hyperthyroidism. Study-wide findings and caveats: Most clonotypes expanded in thyroid above 0.001 frequency were present in blood too.

Amplification of TCR beta CDR3 regions used RNA transcripts. HTBI-primed first-round RT-PCR preceded second-round multiplex PCR. MiXCR, run by TCRdb on the multiplex PCR reads, gives a single entry per CDR3 protein. The table has hundreds of thousands of distinct CDR3 sequences, 20% to 25% seen once. This clonotype was found many times. Its antigen is undetermined. Trimming shortened V by 3 bases and J by 10 bases, and 13 bases separated the two germline ends. This CDR3 is 14 amino acids long. Germline-derived CDR1 and CDR2 are MDHEN and SYDVKM. V is TRBV28 and J is TRBJ1-6; the D gene is possibly TRBD1 (5 bases). The sequenced sample was peripheral blood. This TCR derives from a woman aged 18-29 years with stable Graves' hyperthyroidism. The CDR3 region is CASSFGSGRSPLHF. CDR3 in DNA: TGTGCCAGCAGTTTCGGATCGGGGCGGTCACCCCTCCACTTT.